What follows are 5 T cell receptor beta chains derived from one specimen sequenced in a study of blood T cell repertoires in COVID-19 (dated by TCRdb to the early 2020s). Library method: the immunoSEQ multiplex PCR assay. TCRdb carries this immuneACCESS record with in-frame sequences only. Its versions omit some clonotypes, under half of them owing to an unresolved V gene in the studies checked, with the rest unexplained. The sample includes roughly 200,000 clones, with about 88% observed a single time. Of the sample, 1.5% to 2% falls within the top ten clones. Sequencing was done on a sample of peripheral blood. The receptors shown here come from a man in his 70s with acute or convalescent COVID-19.

This clone was recorded only once. The chain carries TRBV6-6 and TRBJ2-7, with TRBD2 identical over 9 bases. This CDR3 comprises 15 residues. Germline CDR1 and CDR2: MNHNY and SVGAGI (reference sequence). V lost 4 bases and J lost 3; bases outside the gene matches: 7. CDR3 protein: CASSSPSGIGYEQYF. The CDR3 DNA reads as TGTGCCAGCAGTTCCCCTAGCGGGATCGGCTACGAGCAGTACTTC.

The J gene is TRBJ1-3, the V gene TRBV29-1; 8 positions match TRBD1. CDR3 length equals 14 residues. With V trimmed by 0 bases and J by 6 bases, 4 bases remained unmatched. Germline V gene data show CDR1 as SQVTM and CDR2 as ANQGSEA. The CDR3 region is CSVEDAQGANTIYF. The CDR3 DNA follows: TGCAGCGTTGAAGATGCGCAGGGGGCAAACACCATATATTTT.

The V and J genes are TRBV4-3 and TRBJ2-7; no clear D. V lost 1 base to trimming and J lost 4 bases, with 14 bases between them. Germline assignment: CDR1 LGHNA and CDR2 YSLEER. The CDR3 runs to 15 residues. Here the CDR3 reads CASSQVVQAEYEQYF. CDR3 DNA sequence: TGCGCCAGCAGCCAAGTAGTCCAGGCAGAATACGAGCAGTACTTC.

The V gene is TRBV6-2 or TRBV6-3, the J gene TRBJ1-1; D might be TRBD1 (5 bases). This CDR3 is built from 14 residues. The germline gives CDR1 MNHEY, CDR2 SVGEGT. Trimming shortened V by 5 bases and J by 4 bases, and 14 bases separated the two germline ends. The CDR3 reads CASSRQPWGTEAFF. The DNA for the CDR3 is TGTGCCAGCAGTAGACAGCCCTGGGGCACTGAAGCTTTCTTT.

This chain connects TRBV5-4 to TRBJ1-2; 9 positions agree with TRBD1. The trim removed 1 base at V and 8 bases at J, leaving 6 bases unmatched. Germline CDR1 and CDR2: SGHNT and YYREEE (reference sequence). The CDR3 is 14 residues long. The CDR3 is CASSLPTGGRGYTF. The CDR3, as DNA: TGTGCCAGCAGCTTGCCGACAGGGGGTAGAGGCTACACCTTC.